This paragraph covers one T cell receptor beta chain sequence. Sequencing was performed with immunoSEQ multiplex PCR; in TCRdb, only in-frame clones are kept and a portion is missing. The repertoire includes approximately 220,000 clones, 75% to 90% of them detected once, and about 3.5% sits in the top ten. The data originate from a study of blood T cell repertoires in COVID-19. This CDR3 has 16 amino acids. Germline V gene sequence: CDR1 SNHLY, CDR2 FYNNEI. V was trimmed by 0 bases and J by 4 bases, leaving 15 bases between them. The sequence was collected from a woman younger than 30 in a cohort exposed to, infected with or recovered from COVID-19 (not recorded which). The source material was PBMCs or T cells enriched from blood (not recorded which). The chain joins TRBV2 to TRBJ1-2; a weak D match, TRBD1 (6 bases). The CDR3: CASSEALRGHGYGYTF. The CDR3 nucleotides are TGTGCCAGCAGTGAAGCGCTTAGGGGACATGGCTATGGCTACACCTTC.